One and the same sample provided the 15 T cell receptor beta chains below, sequenced in a study of circulating and synovial CD4+ cells in juvenile arthritis. Assay: immunoSEQ multiplex PCR; the TCRdb copy retains only in-frame clones and omits some. This sample carries approximately 16,000 clones, about 93% of them seen once, and the ten largest clones take roughly 0.75%. The specimen was CD4+ T cells from blood. The receptors stem from a human donor with juvenile idiopathic arthritis.

The chain recombines TRBV18 with TRBJ1-1; the D is unclear. The V end was cut by 3 bases, the J end by 8 bases, with 13 bases between. From germline, CDR1 is KGHSH and CDR2 LQKENI. The CDR3 consists of 13 residues. Here the CDR3 DNA reads TGTGCCAGCTCACCCCACTCTGATTACGAAGCTTTCTTT. Translation: CASSPHSDYEAFF.

For this clone: The same CDR3 also results from other DNA sequences found in this sample. The chain carries TRBV7-2 and TRBJ1-3; a possible D gene is TRBD1 (6 bases). The V gene lost 1 base and the J gene lost 3 bases, with 16 bases spanning the gap. Germline CDR1 reads SGHTA; CDR2 reads FQGNSA. This CDR3 is 17 amino acids long. Here the CDR3 DNA reads TGTGCCAGCAGCTTAGAACGGGGGGGGCGCGGTGGAAACACCATATATTTT. Translating it yields CASSLERGGRGGNTIYF.

This clone has just one count. The chain couples TRBV5-1 to TRBJ2-3; D perhaps matches TRBD2 (5 bases). CDR1 is SGHRS, CDR2 YFSETQ, per germline. The V gene lost 0 bases and the J gene lost 1 base, with 12 bases spanning the gap. The CDR3 consists of 16 residues. The DNA of the CDR3 is TGCGCCAGCAGCTTGGGAGGGTTGCCGGGCACAGATACGCAGTATTTT. Protein: CASSLGGLPGTDTQYF.

The chain couples TRBV27 to TRBJ2-3, with TRBD2 as a possible D gene (6 bases). The germline gives CDR1 MNHEY, CDR2 SMNVEV (reference sequence). This CDR3 region has 16 residues. V was trimmed by 2 bases and J by 4 bases, leaving 16 bases between them. The chain's CDR3 is CASSLGWLGSADTQYF. DNA for the CDR3: TGTGCCAGCAGTTTAGGATGGCTCGGGAGTGCAGATACGCAGTATTTT.

This clone was observed once. This chain joins TRBV6-1 and TRBJ2-3; D uncertain. This CDR3 has 13 amino acids. The germline CDR1 and CDR2 sequences are MNHNS and SASEGT. The ends were cut back, 4 bases at V and 6 bases at J, with 11 bases in the middle. The CDR3 coding sequence is TGTGCCAGCAGTGGTAGAGAGTGGGATACGCAGTATTTT. It codes for CASSGREWDTQYF.

Points on this clone: In the same sample, other DNA sequences code for this CDR3. V gene TRBV18 combines with J gene TRBJ1-2; TRBD1 might be the D (6 bases). This CDR3 is 13 amino acids long. V was pared by 3 bases and J by 5 bases, with 10 bases between. Per germline, CDR1 KGHSH and CDR2 LQKENI. The CDR3 loop reads CASSPGQAYGYTF. DNA of the CDR3: TGTGCCAGCTCACCGGGACAAGCATATGGCTACACCTTC.

The gene calls are TRBV19 and TRBJ2-7; D is undetermined. CDR1 LNHDA and CDR2 SQIVND come from the germline V gene (reference sequence). The ends were cut back, 4 bases at V and 0 bases at J, with 10 bases in the middle. The length of the CDR3 is 14 residues. CDR3 region: CASSTTETSYEQYF. CDR3 bases: TGTGCCAGTAGTACTACAGAGACCTCCTACGAGCAGTACTTC.

This sequence joins TRBV7-9 and TRBJ2-1, with 9 bases matching TRBD1. Germline CDR1 reads SEHNR; CDR2 reads FQNEAQ (reference sequence). J gave up 8 bases and V 3 bases, and 5 bases lay outside the gene matches. This CDR3 has 14 residues. The CDR3 is CASSLGQGFDEQFF. In nucleotides, the CDR3 is TGTGCCAGCAGCTTGGGACAGGGTTTCGATGAGCAGTTCTTC.

The chain recombines TRBV30 with TRBJ1-2, with 7 bases identical to TRBD1. Per the germline V gene, CDR1 is GTSNPN and CDR2 is SVGIG (reference sequence). This CDR3 comprises 12 residues. The junction had 3 bases not matched to a gene; V was cut back by 7 bases and J by 1 base. The CDR3 bases are TGTGCCTACAGGGGATATAACTATGGCTACACCTTC. Translation: CAYRGYNYGYTF.

This sequence joins TRBV5-4 and TRBJ2-6; a weak D match, TRBD1 (6 bases). Looked up from germline, CDR1 is SGHNT and CDR2 is YYREEE (reference sequence). V was trimmed by 4 bases and J by 0 bases, leaving 14 bases between them. CDR3 size: 17 residues. CDR3 coding DNA: TGTGCCAGCAGCCCCGGGACACCCTACTCTGGGGCCAACGTCCTGACTTTC. Translation gives CASSPGTPYSGANVLTF. Full variable domain (missing parts from reference TRBV5-4 and TRBJ2-6): ETGVTQSPTHLIKTRGQQVTLRCSSQSGHNTVSWYQQALGQGPQFIFQYYREEENGRGNFPPRFSGLQFPNYSSELNVNALELDDSALYLCASSPGTPYSGANVLTFGAGSRLTVL.

The CDR3 region has the DNA TGTGCCAGCAGCGTAGGATCAGGGGGCGATGAAAAACTGTTTTTT. Translated: CASSVGSGGDEKLFF. The chain employs TRBV9 and TRBJ1-4; 8 bases fit TRBD1. The CDR3 covers 15 residues. The V segment lost 0 bases and the J segment 6 bases; nucleotides outside the gene matches: 4. CDR1 is SGDLS and CDR2 is YYNGEE in the germline V gene.

The chain has TRBV19 and TRBJ2-3; D is ambiguous. The CDR3 runs 13 residues. V was pared by 4 bases and J by 0 bases, with 5 bases between. Germline CDR1 reads LNHDA; CDR2 reads SQIVND (reference sequence). In DNA form, the CDR3 reads TGTGCCAGTAGTAAGACTAGCACAGATACGCAGTATTTT. Translated, it gives CASSKTSTDTQYF.

Remarks on this clone: This sample includes further DNA sequences coding for the same CDR3. This chain links TRBV6-1 with TRBJ1-6; 7 nucleotides agree with TRBD1. This CDR3 has 14 amino acids. Per germline, CDR1 MNHNS and CDR2 SASEGT. V lost 6 bases and J lost 13; bases outside the gene matches: 12. The chain's CDR3 is CASSRDSLSSPLHF. CDR3 nucleotides: TGTGCCAGCAGCCGGGACAGTCTTTCCTCCCCCCTCCACTTT.

J is TRBJ2-5 and V is TRBV7-8; 8 bases fit TRBD1. Germline loops: CDR1 SGHVS, CDR2 FQNEAQ. The CDR3 contains 13 residues. The J segment lost 7 bases and the V segment lost 5 bases, leaving 6 bases of the junction unmatched. CDR3 in amino acids: CASSLSTGVTQYF. CDR3 sequence (DNA): TGTGCCAGCAGCCTTTCGACAGGGGTGACCCAGTACTTC.

The V gene is TRBV5-1, the J gene TRBJ2-5; TRBD1 is a possible D gene (5 bases). This CDR3 has 14 residues. Germline V CDR1 and CDR2: SGHRS, YFSETQ. Trimming shortened V by 0 bases and J by 4 bases, and 10 bases separated the two germline ends. Written as DNA, the CDR3 is TGCGCCAGCAGCTTGGATACAGGCCGAGAGACCCAGTACTTC. It specifies CASSLDTGRETQYF.